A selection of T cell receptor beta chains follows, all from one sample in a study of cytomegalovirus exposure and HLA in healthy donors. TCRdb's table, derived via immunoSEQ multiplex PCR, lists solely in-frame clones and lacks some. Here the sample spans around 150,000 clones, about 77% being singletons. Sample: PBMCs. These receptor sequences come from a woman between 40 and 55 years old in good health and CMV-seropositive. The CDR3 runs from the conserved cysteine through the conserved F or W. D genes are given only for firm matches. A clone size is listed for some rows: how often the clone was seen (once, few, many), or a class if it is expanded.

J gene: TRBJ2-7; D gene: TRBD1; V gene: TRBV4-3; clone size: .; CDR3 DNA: TGCGCCAGCAGCCAAGATAGGGACAGGGTCCTATACGAGCAGTACTTC; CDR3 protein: CASSQDRDRVLYEQYF
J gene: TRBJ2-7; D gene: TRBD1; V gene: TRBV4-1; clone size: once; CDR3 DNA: TGCGCCAGCAGCCGATCTACAGGGGTCGCCGAGCAGTACTTC; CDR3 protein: CASSRSTGVAEQYF
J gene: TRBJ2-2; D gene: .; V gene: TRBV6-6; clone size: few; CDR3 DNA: TGTGCCAGCAGTTACTCGAGGGCCACCGGGGAGCTGTTTTTT; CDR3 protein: CASSYSRATGELFF
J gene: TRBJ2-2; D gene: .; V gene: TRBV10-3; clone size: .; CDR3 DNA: TGTGCCATCAGCCAATCGAACACCGGGGAGCTGTTTTTT; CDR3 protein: CAISQSNTGELFF
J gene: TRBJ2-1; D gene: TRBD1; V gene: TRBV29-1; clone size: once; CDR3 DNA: TGCAGCGCATCGGGACAGAACTACAATGAGCAGTTCTTC; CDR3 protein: CSASGQNYNEQFF
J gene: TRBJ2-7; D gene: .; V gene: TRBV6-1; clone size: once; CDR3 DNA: TGTGCCAGCAGTGCCCTTCCCTACGAGCAGTACTTC; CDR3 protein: CASSALPYEQYF
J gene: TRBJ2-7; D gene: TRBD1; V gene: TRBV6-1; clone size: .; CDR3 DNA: TGTGCCAGCAGAGGGACAGGGGAATTTCACGAGCAGTACTTC; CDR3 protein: CASRGTGEFHEQYF
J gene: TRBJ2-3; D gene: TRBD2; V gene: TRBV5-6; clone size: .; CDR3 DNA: TGTGCCAGTAAACGTAGCGGGGGGGCAGATACGCAGTATTTT; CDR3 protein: CASKRSGGADTQYF
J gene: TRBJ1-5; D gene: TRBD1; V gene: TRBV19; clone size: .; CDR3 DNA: TGTGCCAGTAGTTACAGGGGAGGCAATCAGCCCCAGCATTTT; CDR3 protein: CASSYRGGNQPQHF
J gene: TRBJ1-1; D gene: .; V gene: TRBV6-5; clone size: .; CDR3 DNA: TGTGCCAGCACCCCCGTGGGCTTGAACACTGAAGCTTTCTTT; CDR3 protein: CASTPVGLNTEAFF
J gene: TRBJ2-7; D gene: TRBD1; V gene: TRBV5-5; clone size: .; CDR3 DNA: TGTGCCAGCAGCTTGGGGACAGGGCCCTACGAGCAGTACTTC; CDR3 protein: CASSLGTGPYEQYF
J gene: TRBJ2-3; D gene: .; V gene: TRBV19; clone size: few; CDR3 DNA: TGTGCCAGTAGTACCCCCCGAGATACGCAGTATTTT; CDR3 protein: CASSTPRDTQYF
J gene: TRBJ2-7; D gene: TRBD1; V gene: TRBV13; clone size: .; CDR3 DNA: TGTGCCAGCAGCCGGACAGGTCAGTCGGTCGAGCAGTACTTC; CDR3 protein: CASSRTGQSVEQYF
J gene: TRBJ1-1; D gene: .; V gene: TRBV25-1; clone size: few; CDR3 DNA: TGTGCCAGCAGCCCGACGACAGGGAACACTGAAGCTTTCTTT; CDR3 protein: CASSPTTGNTEAFF
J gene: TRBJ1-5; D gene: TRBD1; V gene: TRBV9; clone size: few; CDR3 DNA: TGTGCCAGCAGCGACAGGGGTAGCAATCAGCCCCAGCATTTT; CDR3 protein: CASSDRGSNQPQHF